The 6 T cell receptor beta chains presented below share a single source sample, sequenced in a study of cytomegalovirus exposure and HLA in healthy donors. The PCR ran on 60 Vbeta and 13 Jbeta primers. Generated by immunoSEQ multiplex PCR, the TCRdb table keeps only in-frame clones and is missing some. The table has under 150,000 clones, approximately 80% seen once. Sequencing used PBMCs. The receptors originated from a young man in good health and CMV-seropositive.

V gene TRBV5-1 combines with J gene TRBJ2-2; possible D gene TRBD1, 6 bases. Trimming stripped 4 bases from V and 6 bases from J, with 10 bases between. CDR3 length: 13 amino acids. The germline V gene has CDR1 SGHRS and CDR2 YFSETQ. The CDR3: CASSEQGSGELFF. The CDR3 nucleotides are TGCGCCAGCAGCGAACAGGGTTCCGGGGAGCTGTTTTTT. Using reference TRBV5-1 and TRBJ2-2 for the parts outside the CDR3, the full variable domain is KAGVTQTPRYLIKTRGQQVTLSCSPISGHRSVSWYQQTPGQGLQFLFEYFSETQRNKGNFPGRFSGRQFSNSRSEMNVSTLELGDSALYLCASSEQGSGELFFGEGSRLTVL.

V is TRBV2 and J is TRBJ2-7; 9 nucleotides agree with TRBD2. The CDR3 is 14 amino acids. The germline CDR1 and CDR2 sequences are SNHLY and FYNNEI. After removal of 4 bases from V and 6 bases from J, the junction contained 7 bases not matched to a gene. CDR3 protein: CASSVRREGSEQYF. DNA for the CDR3: TGTGCCAGCAGTGTAAGGCGGGAGGGATCCGAGCAGTACTTC.

This clone was detected a few times. This chain uses TRBV6-5 with TRBJ2-1; the D gene is possibly TRBD2 (7 bases). CDR1 and CDR2 (germline): MNHEY, SVGAGI. This CDR3 comprises 15 residues. The ends were cut back, 2 bases at V and 7 bases at J, with 15 bases in the middle. The CDR3 nucleotides are TGTGCCAGCAGTTACCTTAGGGGAGGGGGAAATGAGCAGTTCTTC. It yields the protein CASSYLRGGGNEQFF.

The chain combines TRBV10-2 with TRBJ2-5, with 8 bases aligning to TRBD2. Trimming removed 5 bases from V and 5 bases from J; junction bases left unmatched: 10. This CDR3 spans 15 amino acids. The germline CDR1 and CDR2 sequences are WSHSY and SAAADI. The CDR3 DNA sequence: TGCGCCAGCAGTCCGAATAGGAGCGGGGGTGAGACCCAGTACTTC. It translates to CASSPNRSGGETQYF.

The chain recombines TRBV28 with TRBJ1-5, with D unclear. V lost 5 bases and J lost 4, with 3 bases in between. This CDR3 region has 11 residues. CDR1 is MDHEN and CDR2 is SYDVKM in the germline V gene. The CDR3 is CASSQNQPQHF. In DNA form, the CDR3 reads TGTGCCAGCAGTCAAAATCAGCCCCAGCATTTT.

This clone appeared once. V is TRBV20-1 and J is TRBJ2-7, with no clear D. In germline, CDR1 is DFQATT, CDR2 SNEGSKA (reference sequence). Trimming cost V 5 bases and J 3 bases, with 5 bases left between them. There are 10 residues in the CDR3. The CDR3 DNA sequence: TGCAGTGCTTTAGACTACGAGCAGTACTTC. It specifies CSALDYEQYF.